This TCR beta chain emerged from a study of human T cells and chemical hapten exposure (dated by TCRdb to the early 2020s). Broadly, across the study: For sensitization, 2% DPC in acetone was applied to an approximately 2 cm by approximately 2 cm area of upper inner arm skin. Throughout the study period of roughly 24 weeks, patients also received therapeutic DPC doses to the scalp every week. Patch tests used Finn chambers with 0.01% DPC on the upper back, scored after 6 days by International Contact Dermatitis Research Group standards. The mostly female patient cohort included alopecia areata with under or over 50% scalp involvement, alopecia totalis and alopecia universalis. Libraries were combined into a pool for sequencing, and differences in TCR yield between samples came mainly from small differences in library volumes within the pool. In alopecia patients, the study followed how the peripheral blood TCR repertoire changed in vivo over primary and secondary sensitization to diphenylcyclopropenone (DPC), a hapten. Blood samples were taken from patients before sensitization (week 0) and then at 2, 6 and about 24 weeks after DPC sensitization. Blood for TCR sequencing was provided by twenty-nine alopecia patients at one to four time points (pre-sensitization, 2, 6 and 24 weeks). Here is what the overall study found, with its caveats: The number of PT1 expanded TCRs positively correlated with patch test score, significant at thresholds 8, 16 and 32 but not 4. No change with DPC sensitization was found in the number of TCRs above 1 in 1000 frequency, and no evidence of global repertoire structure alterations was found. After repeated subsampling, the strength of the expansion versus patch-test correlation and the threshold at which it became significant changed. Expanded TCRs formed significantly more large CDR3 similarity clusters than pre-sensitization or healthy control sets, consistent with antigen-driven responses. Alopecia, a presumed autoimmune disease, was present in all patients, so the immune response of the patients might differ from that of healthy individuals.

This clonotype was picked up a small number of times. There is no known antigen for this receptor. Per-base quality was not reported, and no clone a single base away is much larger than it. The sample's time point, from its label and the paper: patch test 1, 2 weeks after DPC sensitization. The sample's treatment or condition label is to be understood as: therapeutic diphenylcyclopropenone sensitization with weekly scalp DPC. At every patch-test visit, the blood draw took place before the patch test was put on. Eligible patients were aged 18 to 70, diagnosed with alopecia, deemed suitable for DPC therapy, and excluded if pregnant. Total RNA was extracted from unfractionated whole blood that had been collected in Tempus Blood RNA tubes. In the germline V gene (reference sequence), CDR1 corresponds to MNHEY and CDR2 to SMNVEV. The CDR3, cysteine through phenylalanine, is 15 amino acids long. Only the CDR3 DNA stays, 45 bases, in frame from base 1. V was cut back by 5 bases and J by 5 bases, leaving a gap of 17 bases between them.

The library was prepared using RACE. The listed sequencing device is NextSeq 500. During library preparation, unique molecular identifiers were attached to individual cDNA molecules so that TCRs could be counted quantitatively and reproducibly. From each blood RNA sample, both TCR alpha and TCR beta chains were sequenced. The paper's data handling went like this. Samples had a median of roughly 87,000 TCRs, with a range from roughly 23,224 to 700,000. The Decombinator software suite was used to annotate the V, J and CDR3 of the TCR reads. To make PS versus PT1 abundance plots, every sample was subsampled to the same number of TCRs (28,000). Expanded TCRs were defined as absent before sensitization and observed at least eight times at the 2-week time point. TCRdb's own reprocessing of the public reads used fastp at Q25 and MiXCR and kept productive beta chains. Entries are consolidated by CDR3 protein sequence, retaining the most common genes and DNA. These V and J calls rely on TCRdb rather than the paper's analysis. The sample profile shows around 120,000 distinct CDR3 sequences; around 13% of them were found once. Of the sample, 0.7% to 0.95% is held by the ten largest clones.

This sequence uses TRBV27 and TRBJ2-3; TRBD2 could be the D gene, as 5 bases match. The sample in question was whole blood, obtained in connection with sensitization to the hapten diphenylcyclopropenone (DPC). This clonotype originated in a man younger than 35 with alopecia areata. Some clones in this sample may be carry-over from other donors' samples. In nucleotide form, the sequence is TGTGCCAGCAGTCCCCTGGCGGGTTGGGGAGATACGCAGTATTTT. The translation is CASSPLAGWGDTQYF.